This T cell receptor (beta chain) comes out of a study of identical twins. Findings of the study overall: Without tracking the same donors, conclusions rested on cross-sectional statistical analysis.

Template switching, a step in the protocol, added a universal primer site, and cDNA carried unique molecular identifiers. MiXCR, applied by TCRdb to the 5' RACE reads, yields one record per CDR3 protein. In the table there are some 1,600,000 distinct CDR3 sequences, about 32% of which are singletons. Germline V gene data show CDR1 as KGHSH and CDR2 as LQKENI. Trimming took 3 bases from V and 8 from J; bases not matched to a gene: 4. The CDR3 contains 14 residues. Healthy Caucasian individuals made up all the donors. In the case of this clonotype: Its antigen is not identified.

The specimen sequenced was cord blood. This TCR derives from a newborn girl in good health. The chain joins TRBV18 to TRBJ1-4, with TRBD1 matching 9 bases. This CDR3 reads CASSPRQGEEKLFF. For the CDR3, the DNA is TGTGCCAGCTCACCGCGACAGGGGGAAGAAAAACTGTTTTTT.